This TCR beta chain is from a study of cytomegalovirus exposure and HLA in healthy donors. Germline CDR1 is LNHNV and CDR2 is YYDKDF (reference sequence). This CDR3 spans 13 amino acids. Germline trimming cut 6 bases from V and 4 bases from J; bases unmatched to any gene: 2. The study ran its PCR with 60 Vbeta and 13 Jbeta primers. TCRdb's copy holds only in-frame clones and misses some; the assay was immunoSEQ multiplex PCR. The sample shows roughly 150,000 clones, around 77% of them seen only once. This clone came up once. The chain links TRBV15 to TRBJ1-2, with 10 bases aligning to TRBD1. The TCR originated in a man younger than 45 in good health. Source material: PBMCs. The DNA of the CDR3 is TGTGCCACCAGGGGGGACAGGGGCTATGGCTACACCTTC. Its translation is CATRGDRGYGYTF.